The source of this T cell receptor beta chain is a study of blood T cell repertoires in COVID-19. Study-wide background: Acute-phase and convalescent COVID-19 samples originated in the United States, Italy and Spain.

Per germline, CDR1 SSHAT and CDR2 FNYEAQ (reference sequence). CDR3 length: 15 amino acids. Sequenced by immunoSEQ multiplex PCR; TCRdb stores in-frame clones only, minus some. Of over 120,000 clones in the sample, over 70% were seen once. As for this clone: The junction does not match germline at one end; this may be a read error.

The sequenced sample consisted of peripheral blood. The V and J genes are TRBV7-7 and TRBJ2-7, with 8 bases lining up with TRBD2. The sequence was collected from a woman in her forties or fifties with acute or convalescent COVID-19. The CDR3: CASSSGLSGSNEQYF. CDR3 sequence (DNA): TGTGCTAGCAGCTCCGGACTAAGCGGGAGCAACGAGCAGTACTTC.